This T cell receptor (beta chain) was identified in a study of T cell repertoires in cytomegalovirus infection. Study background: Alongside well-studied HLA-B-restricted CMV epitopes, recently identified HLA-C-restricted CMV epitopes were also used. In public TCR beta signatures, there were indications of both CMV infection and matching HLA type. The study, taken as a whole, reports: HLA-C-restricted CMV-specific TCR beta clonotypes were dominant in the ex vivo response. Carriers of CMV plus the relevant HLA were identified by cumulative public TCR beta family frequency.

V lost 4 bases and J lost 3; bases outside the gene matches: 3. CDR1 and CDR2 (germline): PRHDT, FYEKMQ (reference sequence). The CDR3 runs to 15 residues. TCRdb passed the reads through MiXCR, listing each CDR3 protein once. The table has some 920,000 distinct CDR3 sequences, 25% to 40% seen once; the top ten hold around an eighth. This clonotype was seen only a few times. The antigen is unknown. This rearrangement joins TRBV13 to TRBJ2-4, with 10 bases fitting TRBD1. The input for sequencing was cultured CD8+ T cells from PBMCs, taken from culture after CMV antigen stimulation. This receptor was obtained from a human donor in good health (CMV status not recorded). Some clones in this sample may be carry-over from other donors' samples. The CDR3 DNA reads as TGTGCCAGCAGCTCGGGGGACAGGGGCAAAAACATTCAGTACTTC. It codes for CASSSGDRGKNIQYF.